The entry below gives a single TCR beta chain sequence along with its context. Trimming cost V 4 bases and J 2 bases; bases outside gene matches: 6. Germline CDR1 reads ENHRY; CDR2 reads SYGVKD. This CDR3 is built from 17 residues. This entry comes from a study of blood T cell repertoires in COVID-19. Study background: PBMCs, B-cell-depleted T cells, or T cells were the source of the cDNA or gDNA that made up the material.

Authors' processing steps: Counts of nucleated cells, estimated from reference gene primer amplification, were obtained. The repertoire was sequenced with immunoSEQ multiplex PCR; TCRdb's copy has only in-frame clones and lacks some. The DNA gave D and trimming, while V, J and clone size come from that table. The table has roughly 120,000 clones, roughly nine tenths seen once. The J gene is TRBJ2-3, the V gene TRBV10-3, with 13 bases aligning to TRBD2. Source material: peripheral blood. The TCR originated in a human donor in a cohort sampled during active COVID-19. The CDR3 DNA reads as TGTGCCATCAGTGTAACTAGCGGGGGGGCGTACACAGATACGCAGTATTTT. It specifies CAISVTSGGAYTDTQYF.